These 27 T cell receptor beta chains were all obtained from the same sample, sequenced in a study of identical twins. TCRdb re-derived calls from the 5' RACE reads in MiXCR, one entry per CDR3 protein. The sample includes about 890,000 distinct CDR3 sequences, around 12% seen only once; the top ten take around 1.5%. The same data also contributed to another study, on yellow fever vaccine responses in identical twins.

The sequenced material came from PBMCs. The receptors here all came from a woman between 18 and 29 years old in good health.

In this sample, this clonotype turned up many times. The chain combines TRBV6-1 with TRBJ1-2; D gene unclear. Per the germline V gene, CDR1 is MNHNS and CDR2 is SASEGT. Deletions cut 7 bases from V and 2 bases from J, with 17 bases between. This CDR3 region has 15 residues. CDR3 amino acids: CASTRLVGNNYGYTF. The CDR3 bases are TGTGCCAGCACCCGCTTGGTGGGTAACAACTATGGCTACACCTTC.

The chain recombines TRBV20-1 with TRBJ2-1; D unclear. Trimming took off 0 bases at V and 6 bases at J, with 12 bases between the two ends. The germline V gene encodes CDR1 DFQATT and CDR2 SNEGSKA (reference sequence). The CDR3 sequence is 14 residues long. The DNA of the CDR3 is TGCAGTGCTAGAGATGATATAGGGCCCAATGAGCAGTTCTTC. It specifies CSARDDIGPNEQFF.

The chain has TRBV6-1 and TRBJ2-3, with D tentatively TRBD2 (5 bases). CDR3 size: 15 residues. The germline V gene encodes CDR1 MNHNS and CDR2 SASEGT. Trimming cost V 9 bases and J 2 bases, with 18 bases left between them. The CDR3 is CASWEGERITDTQYF. The CDR3 nucleotides read TGTGCCAGTTGGGAAGGAGAGCGGATCACAGATACGCAGTATTTT.

This clonotype was recorded at least ten times. The CDR3 sequence: CASRTSGPPDEQFF. CDR3 nucleotides: TGTGCCAGCAGGACTAGCGGACCTCCCGATGAGCAGTTCTTC. The chain links TRBV28 to TRBJ2-1; 9 positions match TRBD2. This CDR3 is 14 amino acids long. CDR1 and CDR2 (germline): MDHEN, SYDVKM. Germline trimming cut 6 bases from V and 8 bases from J; bases unmatched to any gene: 8.

V and J are TRBV15 and TRBJ1-3, with D perhaps TRBD1 (5 bases). Germline V gene lookup returns CDR1 LNHNV and CDR2 YYDKDF (reference sequence). The CDR3 spans 16 residues. V shed 1 base and J shed 0 bases, with 10 bases lying between them. The CDR3 reads CATSRGDASSGNTIYF. The CDR3 DNA is TGTGCCACCAGCAGAGGGGACGCGAGCTCTGGAAACACCATATATTTT.

The chain has TRBV2 and TRBJ2-3; D is unresolved. The V end was cut by 1 base, the J end by 0 bases, with 5 bases between. Per the germline V gene, CDR1 is SNHLY and CDR2 is FYNNEI. The CDR3 loop spans 14 amino acids. The CDR3 DNA reads TGTGCCAGCAGTGAAGGCCCTAGCACAGATACGCAGTATTTT. Its translation is CASSEGPSTDTQYF.

This clonotype was detected many times. The chain is built from TRBV5-1 and TRBJ2-1; the match to TRBD2 covers 11 bases. The germline gives CDR1 SGHRS, CDR2 YFSETQ. The CDR3 is 18 amino acids. The V gene end was trimmed by 1 base and the J gene end by 0 bases; junction bases not matched to a gene: 6. In DNA form, the CDR3 reads TGCGCCAGCAGCTTGACCGGGACTAGCGGCCGCTCCTACAATGAGCAGTTCTTC. It yields the protein CASSLTGTSGRSYNEQFF. Full variable domain (remainder filled in from reference TRBV5-1 and TRBJ2-1): KAGVTQTPRYLIKTRGQQVTLSCSPISGHRSVSWYQQTPGQGLQFLFEYFSETQRNKGNFPGRFSGRQFSNSRSEMNVSTLELGDSALYLCASSLTGTSGRSYNEQFFGPGTRLTVL.

This chain uses TRBV6-1 with TRBJ2-7; 7 bases match TRBD2. Germline trimming cut 4 bases from V and 3 bases from J; bases unmatched to any gene: 6. This CDR3 comprises 14 residues. The germline V gene has CDR1 MNHNS and CDR2 SASEGT. The CDR3 nucleotides read TGTGCCAGCAGTGTCAAGCGGGAAAACTACGAGCAGTACTTC. Encoded protein: CASSVKRENYEQYF.

This clonotype occurred a few times. This chain uses TRBV24-1 with TRBJ2-1; 13 nucleotides match TRBD2. CDR1 and CDR2 (germline): KGHDR, SFDVKD. The CDR3 contains 17 residues. V was pared by 1 base and J by 4 bases, with 3 bases of the junction left unmatched. For the CDR3, the DNA is TGTGCCACCAGTGATTTTACTAGCGGGGGGGCATACAATGAGCAGTTCTTC. It yields the protein CATSDFTSGGAYNEQFF.

The chain carries TRBV10-3 and TRBJ2-6; D is unclear. V shed 8 bases and J shed 0 bases, with 8 bases lying between them. The CDR3 covers 14 residues. Germline V gene data show CDR1 as ENHRY and CDR2 as SYGVKD. DNA for the CDR3: TGTGCCATCGGCGGCAGCTCTGGGGCCAACGTCCTGACTTTC. Residues: CAIGGSSGANVLTF.

This clonotype was picked up a small number of times. The chain carries TRBV7-2 and TRBJ1-2; D gene uncertain. This CDR3 spans 14 amino acids. V shed 5 bases and J shed 8 bases, with 18 bases lying between them. Germline CDR1 SGHTA, CDR2 FQGNSA. In nucleotides, the CDR3 is TGTGCCAGCAGCCCACCGGGAGGCGGTAACGGCTACACCTTC. Encoded protein: CASSPPGGGNGYTF. The full variable domain, in which reference TRBV7-2 and TRBJ1-2 provide the parts outside the CDR3, is GAGVSQSPSNKVTEKGKDVELRCDPISGHTALYWYRQSLGQGLEFLIYFQGNSAPDKSGLPSDRFSAERTGGSVSTLTIQRTQQEDSAVYLCASSPPGGGNGYTFGSGTRLTVV.

This clonotype has a handful of counts. The V gene is TRBV14, the J gene TRBJ2-1; tentative D call: TRBD2 (5 bases). V dropped 1 base and J dropped 5 bases, with 21 bases sitting between them. CDR1 is SGHDN and CDR2 is FVKESK in the germline V gene. The CDR3 is 18 amino acids. The CDR3 loop is CASSQVASVGVRDNEQFF. The CDR3, as DNA: TGTGCCAGCAGCCAAGTTGCATCGGTGGGAGTTCGCGACAATGAGCAGTTCTTC.

This clonotype was seen a handful of times. CDR3 sequence reads: CASSSPPGTTHSYEQYF. In nucleotides, the CDR3 is TGTGCCAGCTCATCCCCCCCCGGGACTACCCATTCCTACGAGCAGTACTTC. V is TRBV18 and J is TRBJ2-7; 7 nucleotides agree with TRBD2. CDR1 and CDR2 (germline): KGHSH, LQKENI. The CDR3 extends over 17 amino acids. V was pared by 5 bases and J by 1 base, with 14 bases of the junction left unmatched.

J is TRBJ2-1 and V is TRBV15; the D gene could be TRBD1 or TRBD2 (6 bases each). The CDR3 loop spans 16 amino acids. CDR1 and CDR2 from the germline V gene are LNHNV and YYDKDF (reference sequence). Trimming removed 1 base from V and 4 bases from J, with 14 bases in between. The CDR3 spells CATSRGGTGAYNEQFF. The CDR3 region has the DNA TGTGCCACCAGCAGAGGAGGAACGGGGGCGTACAATGAGCAGTTCTTC.

The chain is built from TRBV7-8 and TRBJ2-2, with TRBD2 identical over 11 bases. Germline-derived CDR1 and CDR2 are SGHVS and FQNEAQ. The V and J ends lost 5 bases and 0 bases, in that order; junction bases with no gene match: 11. The CDR3 contains 19 residues. The chain's CDR3 is CASSPGLAESLSNTGELFF. The CDR3 coding sequence is TGTGCCAGCAGCCCGGGACTAGCGGAGTCCCTGTCGAACACCGGGGAGCTGTTTTTT.

This clonotype was counted ten times or more. The rearrangement links TRBV29-1 to TRBJ2-7; TRBD2 aligns across 9 bases. V lost 4 bases to trimming and J lost 7 bases; unmatched junction nucleotides: 8. Germline V gene lookup returns CDR1 SQVTM and CDR2 ANQGSEA. The CDR3 has 13 residues. The CDR3 DNA reads TGCAGCGTTGTAGTAGCGGGAGCACGGGAGCAGTACTTC. Translated: CSVVVAGAREQYF.

The chain links TRBV10-3 to TRBJ2-1; TRBD2 agrees at 7 bases. The V and J ends lost 4 bases and 6 bases, in that order; junction bases with no gene match: 3. Per the germline V gene, CDR1 is ENHRY and CDR2 is SYGVKD. This CDR3 has 13 amino acids. In DNA form, the CDR3 reads TGTGCCATCAGTGGCCCTAGCGGCAATGAGCAGTTCTTC. As protein: CAISGPSGNEQFF.

The V and J genes are TRBV3-1 and TRBJ2-1, with 10 bases lining up with TRBD2. Unmatched junction bases numbered 17, after V lost 11 bases and J lost 1 base. The CDR3 length is 18 residues. Germline V lookup: CDR1 LGHDT, CDR2 YNNKEL (reference sequence). CDR3 coding DNA: TGTGCCTGCACCCATGAAACTAGCGGGACAAGGTCCTACAATGAGCAGTTCTTC. Translated, it gives CACTHETSGTRSYNEQFF.

This clonotype has more than one count but fewer than ten. As DNA, the CDR3 is TGCAGCGTTGGGGGAAGCGGGACGAACACTGAAGCTTTCTTT. This sequence encodes CSVGGSGTNTEAFF. The genes are TRBV29-1 and TRBJ1-1; weak D call: TRBD1 (5 bases). The CDR3 consists of 14 residues. The V and J ends lost 4 bases and 1 base respectively, with 13 bases between them. CDR1 SQVTM and CDR2 ANQGSEA come from the germline V gene.

This clonotype was seen ten or more times. J is TRBJ2-2 and V is TRBV5-1; 9 bases align to TRBD1. V lost 4 bases and J lost 4; bases outside the gene matches: 8. The CDR3 extends over 16 amino acids. Germline V CDR1 and CDR2: SGHRS, YFSETQ. CDR3 nucleotide sequence: TGCGCCAGCAGCCAGCCGAGGACAGGGGTCACCGGGGAGCTGTTTTTT. Its protein product is CASSQPRTGVTGELFF.

The CDR3 spells CAIRAGQGYNEQFF. The CDR3 DNA follows: TGTGCCATCAGGGCGGGACAGGGTTACAATGAGCAGTTCTTC. This sequence joins TRBV10-3 and TRBJ2-1; the match to TRBD1 covers 9 bases. This CDR3 has 14 amino acids. In germline, CDR1 is ENHRY, CDR2 SYGVKD. V shed 6 bases and J 4 bases; nucleotides not matched to a gene: 4.

This clonotype was picked up many times. The chain has TRBV12-3 or TRBV12-4 and TRBJ2-1, with D possibly matching TRBD1 (5 bases). The CDR3 sequence is 14 residues long. Trimming removed 7 bases at V and 4 bases at J, with 14 bases between. CDR3 sequence reads: CASTRDSLYNEQFF. Here the CDR3 DNA reads TGTGCCAGCACCAGAGACAGTTTGTACAATGAGCAGTTCTTC.

Many counts were recorded for this clonotype. J is TRBJ2-1 and V is TRBV3-1; D is unresolved. This CDR3 is built from 14 residues. V was cut by 2 bases and J by 6 bases, with 11 bases left in between. Germline V lookup: CDR1 LGHDT, CDR2 YNNKEL (reference sequence). The CDR3 DNA sequence: TGTGCCAGCAGCCAAACCCCTCGACCCAATGAGCAGTTCTTC. Translating gives CASSQTPRPNEQFF.

The rearrangement uses TRBV11-3 and TRBJ2-7; 10 bases agree with TRBD2. The CDR3 runs to 17 residues. Losses at the gene ends were 5 bases for V and 3 bases for J; bases not matched to a gene: 13. Germline-derived CDR1 and CDR2 are SGHNT and YENEEA. The chain's CDR3 is CASSLGASGSKGYEQYF. Written as DNA, the CDR3 is TGTGCCAGCAGCCTTGGGGCTAGCGGGAGTAAGGGCTACGAGCAGTACTTC. Based on the CDR3 plus reference TRBV11-3 and TRBJ2-7, the full variable domain is EAGVVQSPRYKIIEKKQPVAFWCNPISGHNTLYWYLQNLGQGPELLIRYENEEAVDDSQLPKDRFSAERLKGVDSTLKIQPAELGDSAVYLCASSLGASGSKGYEQYFGPGTRLTVT.

This clonotype was observed many times. The CDR3 protein is CASSQESKLNTEAFF. The CDR3, as DNA: TGTGCCAGCAGCCAAGAGTCTAAGTTGAACACTGAAGCTTTCTTT. This rearrangement joins TRBV4-2 to TRBJ1-1, with unresolved D. The length of the CDR3 is 15 residues. V lost 0 bases and J lost 0, with 8 bases in between. Looked up from germline, CDR1 is LGHNA and CDR2 is YNFKEQ.

The chain combines TRBV11-2 with TRBJ2-1; 8 bases match TRBD1. The germline gives CDR1 SGHAT, CDR2 FQNNGV. The CDR3 totals 16 residues. Trimming removed 6 bases from V and 7 bases from J; junction bases left unmatched: 14. In DNA form, the CDR3 reads TGTGCCAGCAGTCGCCACCAGGGACAGGTAATAAATGAGCAGTTCTTC. Its protein is CASSRHQGQVINEQFF.

This clonotype was detected a few times. The chain carries TRBV29-1 and TRBJ1-5, with D unresolved. V lost 4 bases and J lost 0, with 7 bases in between. The length of the CDR3 is 13 residues. Germline loops: CDR1 SQVTM, CDR2 ANQGSEA. In DNA form, the CDR3 reads TGCAGCGTTGCAGGAAATAGCAATCAGCCCCAGCATTTT. Translation gives CSVAGNSNQPQHF.